A single sample gave rise to the 5 T cell receptor beta chains below, sequenced in a study of cytomegalovirus exposure and HLA in healthy donors. Amplification used 60 Vbeta primers and 13 Jbeta primers. Sequencing used immunoSEQ multiplex PCR; TCRdb keeps in-frame clones, though not all of them. There are roughly 150,000 clones in the sample; 80% occur only once, and about 2% lies in the top ten. The sample consisted of PBMCs. The receptors here all came from a man aged 30 to 45 in good health and CMV-seronegative.

The chain employs TRBV6-5 and TRBJ2-1; maybe TRBD1 (6 bases). The CDR3 has 15 residues. CDR1 and CDR2 from the germline V gene are MNHEY and SVGAGI. V lost 0 bases and J 4 bases, leaving 10 bases between the germline ends. DNA for the CDR3: TGTGCCAGCAGTTACTCACGAGGGGGATACAATGAGCAGTTCTTC. Translating gives CASSYSRGGYNEQFF.

The gene calls are TRBV23-1 and TRBJ2-1; D might be TRBD2 (6 bases). TRBV23-1 is filed as an ORF, its function uncertain. This CDR3 comprises 13 residues. The CDR3 nucleotides read TGCGTCGCCGGGACTGGGTCCTACAATGAGCAGTTCTTC. Residues: CVAGTGSYNEQFF.

The V gene is TRBV6-5, the J gene TRBJ2-7, with 7 positions matching TRBD2. Per the germline V gene, CDR1 is MNHEY and CDR2 is SVGAGI. The CDR3 runs 16 residues. The trim removed 0 bases at V and 5 bases at J, leaving 10 bases unmatched. The CDR3 loop is CASSYSLRGLRDEQYF. The CDR3 coding sequence is TGTGCCAGCAGTTACTCCCTCCGGGGACTAAGGGACGAGCAGTACTTC.

The chain joins TRBV30 to TRBJ2-2, with 7 bases aligning to TRBD1. The CDR3 runs to 14 residues. The ends lost 4 bases at V and 5 bases at J; junction bases unmatched: 7. The germline gives CDR1 GTSNPN, CDR2 SVGIG (reference sequence). The DNA for the CDR3 is TGTGCCTGGACAGGGGGAGCGTTTACCGGGGAGCTGTTTTTT. Translated: CAWTGGAFTGELFF.

This sequence joins TRBV7-2 and TRBJ2-7; 11 positions agree with TRBD2. This CDR3 has 14 amino acids. Germline V gene lookup returns CDR1 SGHTA and CDR2 FQGNSA. With 5 bases clipped from V and 7 bases from J, the junction kept 7 bases outside the gene matches. The CDR3 here is CASSKLAGEREQYF. CDR3 bases: TGTGCCAGCAGCAAACTAGCGGGAGAAAGGGAGCAGTACTTC.